This TCR beta chain was recovered during a study of cytotoxic CD8 clonotypes in ibrutinib-treated CLL. Study-level points and caveats: Baseline clonality, above age-matched healthy donor levels, tracked circulating CD8+ T-cell counts. Clonality rose at ibrutinib response, held steady in sustained remission, and fell toward baseline at progression.

Note on this clone: Its antigen is undetermined.

Genomic DNA in a quantity of 2 to 2.5 micrograms was derived from cryopreserved PBMCs for TCR beta libraries. The CDR3 consists of 15 residues. J gave up 4 bases and V 6 bases, and 11 bases lay outside the gene matches. Per germline, CDR1 MNHEY and CDR2 SVGAGI. Sequencing used immunoSEQ multiplex PCR; TCRdb keeps in-frame clones, though not all of them. Of under 200,000 clones listed, 81% are singletons. J is TRBJ1-1 and V is TRBV6-5; 7 bases line up with TRBD1. The starting material was PBMCs, obtained after 12 months of ibrutinib treatment. The TCR originated in a human donor with chronic lymphocytic leukemia. CDR3 region: CASRHKSRGVTEAFF. The CDR3 bases are TGTGCCAGCAGACATAAAAGCAGGGGGGTCACTGAAGCTTTCTTT.